This TCR beta chain was recovered during a study of regulatory T cells in long-lasting Graves disease. To make TCR beta libraries, researchers used iRepertoire HTBI primers and Arm-PCR of CDR3 regions. In the authors' workflow: Gene usage covered about 62 TRBV and about 15 TRBJ segments. TCRdb ran MiXCR on the multiplex PCR reads and lists one entry per CDR3 protein. The V and J calls here are based on TCRdb, not the publication. The sample consists of 350,000 to 450,000 distinct CDR3 sequences, roughly 20% of them appearing once. The study's findings and limits: There was favoring of TRBV28, TRBJ1-2 and TRBJ2-5 in persistent disease. New patients shared approximately 930 public clonotypes, fewer than the approximately 2,700 shared by persistent patients.

As to this clonotype: What it binds is unknown.

Regarding time point: persistent/refractory GD, antithyroid drugs over 5 years with positive TRAb. Following extraction of RNA from PBMCs, that RNA was used to make the TCR library. An approximately 10-milliliter sample of peripheral blood was drawn into EDTA tubes. CDR1 is SGHTA and CDR2 is FQGNSA in the germline V gene. The junction had 7 bases not matched to a gene; V was cut back by 6 bases and J by 3 bases. This CDR3 region has 15 residues. This receptor was identified in a female donor with Graves disease. V gene TRBV7-2 combines with J gene TRBJ2-1; 8 bases match TRBD2. The sequenced sample was peripheral blood mononuclear cells (PBMCs), obtained when the disease was refractory, from a patient treated with antithyroid drugs. The CDR3 sequence: CASRLAALFYNEQFF. Here the CDR3 DNA reads TGTGCCAGCAGACTAGCGGCGTTGTTCTACAATGAGCAGTTCTTC.